Given below is one TCR beta chain in context. Its target is not known. This sample is drawn from a study of cytomegalovirus exposure and HLA in healthy donors. The study, taken as a whole, reports: No immune exposure information besides CMV serostatus was available. Cytomegalovirus association was listed for 150 to 200 TCR beta chains. Earlier analysis found most TCR beta V segments productive about 87% or about 30% of the time.

Trimming removed 1 base from V and 7 bases from J, with 13 bases in between. This CDR3 region has 15 residues. Germline V gene data show CDR1 as SGHDN and CDR2 as FVKESK. Nominally healthy donors provided the samples, though records likely missed some immune exposures. PCR was performed using 60 Vbeta and 13 Jbeta primers. Using immunoSEQ multiplex PCR, the repertoire was profiled, and TCRdb retains in-frame clones only, with some absent. The sample records about 94,000 clones, over 60% being singletons. This chain connects TRBV14 to TRBJ1-4, with D maybe TRBD1 (6 bases). This clonotype was obtained from a man aged 30 to 45 in good health and CMV-seronegative. Input material: PBMCs. The CDR3 bases are TGTGCCAGCAGCCAAGCAGGGGACGGGCGTGAAAAACTGTTTTTT. Its translation: CASSQAGDGREKLFF.